This T cell receptor beta chain was sequenced for a study of CD8 T cells in ankylosing spondylitis. TCRdb re-called the 5' RACE reads with MiXCR, one entry per CDR3 protein. Of around 330,000 distinct CDR3 sequences listed, 11% are singletons. This CDR3 spans 14 amino acids. V lost 0 bases and J 2 bases, leaving 7 bases between the germline ends. Germline V gene lookup returns CDR1 SGHRS and CDR2 YFSETQ. The sequence was obtained from a female donor with ankylosing spondylitis or in good health (not recorded which). The chain recombines TRBV5-1 with TRBJ2-3; D remains unclear. The sequencing input was blood, either unsorted or a sorted T cell fraction (not recorded which). The CDR3 DNA reads as TGCGCCAGCAGCTTGGGGCCAAACACAGATACGCAGTATTTT. Protein product: CASSLGPNTDTQYF.